These T cell receptor beta chains were read from a single sample in a study of T cells after yellow fever vaccination. TCRdb called the 5' RACE reads again in MiXCR, with one record for every CDR3 protein. This table holds approximately 300,000 distinct CDR3 sequences, about 10% found once. Sequenced here: CD4+ T cells sorted from PBMCs, sampled 45 days after the yellow fever booster vaccination. Receptors originate from a man younger than 35 who received the YFV17D yellow fever vaccine. Both conserved end residues are trimmed from each CDR3.

cdr3_length j_call v_call cdr3_aa
11 TRBJ1-2 TRBV4-2 ASSQVSPGGYT
13 TRBJ1-3 TRBV5-5 ASIPGGGAGNTIY
13 TRBJ2-3 TRBV3-1 ASSPSRDSSDTQY
13 TRBJ1-5 TRBV12-3/TRBV12-4 ASSLAIGRDQPQH
13 TRBJ2-2 TRBV7-2 ASSLTKGNTGELF
15 TRBJ1-1 TRBV18 ASSPSGTGNGDTEAF
14 TRBJ2-1 TRBV19 ASSLAGTAKYNEQF
9 TRBJ1-2 TRBV20-1 SVEGTYGYT
9 TRBJ1-2 TRBV6-5 ATQWAAGYT
13 TRBJ1-2 TRBV20-1 SARSQGNRGYGYT
12 TRBJ2-5 TRBV5-1 ASSAGTTGETQY
14 TRBJ2-6 TRBV12-3/TRBV12-4 ASSLVWGRGANVLT
12 TRBJ2-6 TRBV19 ASRPISGANVLT
13 TRBJ2-7 TRBV28 ASSLAGTSGGEQY
11 TRBJ2-5 TRBV18 ASSPDLQETQY
13 TRBJ2-2 TRBV11-2 ASSGLAGGLGELF
14 TRBJ2-3 TRBV5-1 ASRNAGTSGDDTQY